This section outlines one TCR beta chain sequence together with its context. Using immunoSEQ multiplex PCR, the repertoire was profiled, and TCRdb retains in-frame clones only, with some absent. The sample has 230,000 or so clones, more than 65% seen once. V was pared by 1 base and J by 5 bases, with 9 bases between. This CDR3 has 14 amino acids. The germline gives CDR1 MNHNS, CDR2 SASEGT. The data stem from a study of blood T cell repertoires in COVID-19. This receptor was taken from a man aged 50-59 years with active or convalescent COVID-19. This chain links TRBV6-1 with TRBJ1-5, with D perhaps TRBD1 (6 bases). Sequences were obtained from peripheral blood. The CDR3 coding sequence is TGTGCCAGCAGTGAAGGGCGGGGGCATCAGCCCCAGCATTTT. Translation: CASSEGRGHQPQHF.